The 19 T cell receptor beta chains listed next were all sequenced from one sample in a study of identical twins. TCRdb passed the 5' RACE reads through MiXCR, listing each CDR3 protein once. The sample has hundreds of thousands of distinct CDR3 sequences; approximately 24% are singletons. The same specimen was also included in a second study, on T cells expressing NK-cell markers.

The material sequenced was CD4+ T cells sorted from blood. The receptor source for this set is a woman under 30 in good health.

V is TRBV9 and J is TRBJ2-3; D remains unclear. Germline assignment: CDR1 SGDLS and CDR2 YYNGEE. The CDR3 runs 14 residues. Trimming removed 0 bases from V and 5 bases from J, with 10 bases in between. The CDR3 region has the DNA TGTGCCAGCAGCGTAGCCCTCTTTGGAGATACGCAGTATTTT. Amino acid sequence: CASSVALFGDTQYF.

This clonotype was recorded a few times. V gene TRBV2 combines with J gene TRBJ2-5; D perhaps matches TRBD2 (6 bases). V lost 10 bases and J lost 5, with 20 bases in between. CDR3 length: 14 residues. Germline V gene data show CDR1 as SNHLY and CDR2 as FYNNEI. CDR3 DNA sequence: TGTGCCACTCATCCTCGGGGGAAAGAGGAGACCCAGTACTTC. Protein: CATHPRGKEETQYF.

This clonotype was observed a handful of times. The chain carries TRBV20-1 and TRBJ2-3, with 7 bases lining up with TRBD2. V shed 3 bases and J 4 bases; nucleotides not matched to a gene: 4. This CDR3 has 13 residues. The germline V gene has CDR1 DFQATT and CDR2 SNEGSKA (reference sequence). The CDR3 DNA reads as TGCAGTGCTAGTGGGGGGGTGGCAGATACGCAGTATTTT. As protein: CSASGGVADTQYF.

The sample holds a few counts of this clonotype. The V and J genes are TRBV29-1 and TRBJ2-5; D is perhaps TRBD2 (6 bases). The CDR3 spans 12 residues. Germline CDR1 and CDR2: SQVTM and ANQGSEA. V lost 1 base and J lost 5, with 8 bases in between. The CDR3 protein is CSVEASGETQYF. CDR3 coding DNA: TGCAGCGTTGAAGCCAGCGGGGAGACCCAGTACTTC. The full variable domain, rest sourced from reference TRBV29-1 and TRBJ2-5, is SAVISQKPSRDICQRGTSLTIQCQVDSQVTMMFWYRQQPGQSLTLIATANQGSEATYESGFVIDKFPISRPNLTFSTLTVSNMSPEDSSIYLCSVEASGETQYFGPGTRLLVL.

This clonotype was picked up a small number of times. The chain is built from TRBV7-2 and TRBJ2-1, with D perhaps TRBD2 (6 bases). V shed 6 bases and J shed 15 bases, with 18 bases lying between them. The germline V gene has CDR1 SGHTA and CDR2 FQGNSA. The CDR3 runs 12 residues. The CDR3 sequence: CASRGTPRGPFF. CDR3 nucleotide sequence: TGTGCCAGCAGGGGGACTCCTAGGGGCCCGTTCTTC. Full variable domain (outside the CDR3, taken from reference TRBV7-2 and TRBJ2-1): GAGVSQSPSNKVTEKGKDVELRCDPISGHTALYWYRQSLGQGLEFLIYFQGNSAPDKSGLPSDRFSAERTGGSVSTLTIQRTQQEDSAVYLCASRGTPRGPFFGPGTRLTVL.

The table lists this clonotype with a few counts. This rearrangement joins TRBV12-3 or TRBV12-4 to TRBJ2-3; 9 bases fit TRBD2. CDR3 length: 15 residues. The V segment lost 3 bases and the J segment 2 bases; nucleotides outside the gene matches: 3. DNA for the CDR3: TGTGCCAGCAGTTTGGGCGGGGGGGCCACAGATACGCAGTATTTT. Translated: CASSLGGGATDTQYF.

The rearrangement uses TRBV2 and TRBJ2-5; 8 positions match TRBD2. This CDR3 region has 12 residues. J gave up 3 bases and V 8 bases, and 2 bases lay outside the gene matches. Germline values: CDR1 SNHLY, CDR2 FYNNEI. The CDR3 protein is CASGGLEETQYF. CDR3 DNA: TGTGCCAGCGGGGGACTAGAAGAGACCCAGTACTTC.

The rearrangement joins TRBV20-1 to TRBJ1-2, with D hard to call. The germline V and J ends were trimmed by 0 bases and 8 bases, with 7 bases remaining between them. In germline, CDR1 is DFQATT, CDR2 SNEGSKA (reference sequence). The CDR3 consists of 11 residues. CDR3 loop: CSARDQAGYTF. As DNA, the CDR3 is TGCAGTGCTAGAGATCAAGCGGGCTACACCTTC.

The chain has TRBV7-2 and TRBJ2-1; 8 nucleotides line up with TRBD2. Germline lookup yields CDR1 SGHTA and CDR2 FQGNSA. CDR3 size: 16 residues. Trimming took 5 bases from V and 6 from J; bases not matched to a gene: 12. The CDR3 DNA follows: TGTGCCAGCAGCCCGTTCCAGCGGGGGTCGACCAATGAGCAGTTCTTC. It yields the protein CASSPFQRGSTNEQFF. Filled out from reference TRBV7-2 and TRBJ2-1, the complete variable domain reads GAGVSQSPSNKVTEKGKDVELRCDPISGHTALYWYRQSLGQGLEFLIYFQGNSAPDKSGLPSDRFSAERTGGSVSTLTIQRTQQEDSAVYLCASSPFQRGSTNEQFFGPGTRLTVL.

This clonotype appeared once. The chain carries TRBV11-2 and TRBJ2-5; tentatively, D is TRBD1 or TRBD2 (5 bases each). The V end was cut by 5 bases, the J end by 2 bases, with 12 bases between. The CDR3 is made up of 14 amino acids. Germline V gene sequence: CDR1 SGHAT, CDR2 FQNNGV. CDR3 sequence reads: CASSQRDLQETQYF. For the CDR3, the DNA is TGTGCCAGCAGCCAACGGGACCTTCAAGAGACCCAGTACTTC.

The chain has TRBV10-3 and TRBJ2-5; D remains unclear. Germline lookup yields CDR1 ENHRY and CDR2 SYGVKD. With 4 bases removed from V and 1 base from J, the gap between germline ends came to 10 bases. The CDR3 covers 14 residues. The CDR3 sequence is CAISGYRAQETQYF. Written as DNA, the CDR3 is TGTGCCATCAGTGGGTACCGGGCCCAAGAGACCCAGTACTTC.

The V call is TRBV20-1, the J call TRBJ1-1, with no clear D. This CDR3 has 13 residues. Trimming left V 3 bases short and J 1 base short, with 9 bases between. Per the germline V gene, CDR1 is DFQATT and CDR2 is SNEGSKA (reference sequence). The CDR3 DNA reads as TGCAGTGCTAGTCGAGGTACGAACACTGAAGCTTTCTTT. Translation gives CSASRGTNTEAFF.

This clonotype appeared a few times. The chain links TRBV7-2 to TRBJ1-6; TRBD1 is a possible D gene (6 bases). This CDR3 spans 15 amino acids. Trimming took off 1 base at V and 9 bases at J, with 13 bases between the two ends. Germline-derived CDR1 and CDR2 are SGHTA and FQGNSA. In DNA form, the CDR3 reads TGTGCCAGCAGCTTAGGGTTGGGGGGCCTTTCACCCCTCCACTTT. It is translated as CASSLGLGGLSPLHF. The entire variable domain, with the rest obtained from reference TRBV7-2 and TRBJ1-6, is as follows: GAGVSQSPSNKVTEKGKDVELRCDPISGHTALYWYRQSLGQGLEFLIYFQGNSAPDKSGLPSDRFSAERTGGSVSTLTIQRTQQEDSAVYLCASSLGLGGLSPLHFGNGTRLTVT.

The gene calls are TRBV10-3 and TRBJ1-1; no reliable D call. Germline lookup yields CDR1 ENHRY and CDR2 SYGVKD. V was clipped by 0 bases and J by 10 bases, with 6 bases between them. This CDR3 contains 11 residues. CDR3 nucleotide sequence: TGTGCCATCAGTGAGTCCTGGGGAGCTTTCTTT. The encoded protein is CAISESWGAFF.

This clonotype was detected only a few times. J is TRBJ2-7 and V is TRBV10-3; 10 bases fit TRBD1. CDR3 length equals 15 residues. The germline CDR1 and CDR2 sequences are ENHRY and SYGVKD. V gave up 9 bases and J gave up 2 bases; unmatched junction bases: 10. The CDR3: CAMALGDRGTYEQYF. The CDR3 coding sequence is TGTGCCATGGCGCTCGGGGACAGGGGCACCTACGAGCAGTACTTC.

Here the CDR3 reads CSATVKETQYF. CDR3 DNA: TGCAGCGCGACAGTTAAAGAGACCCAGTACTTC. This sequence joins TRBV29-1 and TRBJ2-5; D may be TRBD1 (5 bases). V dropped 7 bases and J dropped 3 bases, with 9 bases sitting between them. The CDR3 runs 11 residues. Germline V lookup: CDR1 SQVTM, CDR2 ANQGSEA.

This clonotype was observed at least ten times. The chain employs TRBV3-1 and TRBJ1-5, with TRBD1 identical over 8 bases. V trimming: 6 bases; J trimming: 3 bases; junction bases outside the gene matches: 7. CDR1 LGHDT and CDR2 YNNKEL come from the germline V gene (reference sequence). The CDR3 totals 15 residues. The CDR3 coding sequence is TGTGCCAGCAGTCCCGGGACAGGACACAATCAGCCCCAGCATTTT. Translating it yields CASSPGTGHNQPQHF.

The chain employs TRBV12-3 or TRBV12-4 and TRBJ2-4; TRBD1 is a possible D gene (6 bases). The CDR3 has 15 amino acids. V was shortened by 4 bases and J by 7 bases, with 17 bases between the two germline ends. CDR3 bases: TGTGCCAGCAGTTCAGCTGGGACATTTAGCAACATTCAGTACTTC. Translation: CASSSAGTFSNIQYF.

The CDR3 DNA is TGTGCCAGCAGTTTAATAGCGGGCTCCACCGGGGAGCTGTTTTTT. It translates to CASSLIAGSTGELFF. The chain uses TRBV6-2 or TRBV6-3 and TRBJ2-2; 7 bases line up with TRBD2. CDR3 length equals 15 residues. Germline values: CDR1 MNHEY, CDR2 SVGEGT. The J segment lost 4 bases and the V segment lost 4 bases, leaving 6 bases of the junction unmatched.